This T cell receptor beta chain derives from a study of blood T cell repertoires in COVID-19. Overall study: From the United States, Italy and Spain came samples of acute and convalescent COVID-19.

Original data processing: How many nucleated cells were present was estimated from reference gene primer amplification. TCRdb's copy holds only in-frame clones and misses some; the assay was immunoSEQ multiplex PCR. V, J and clone size are taken as reported in that table, and D and trimming were inferred from the DNA itself. The profile shows approximately 170,000 clones, 88% of them singletons. V lost 1 base and J lost 7; bases outside the gene matches: 6. Germline lookup yields CDR1 SGHVS and CDR2 FQNEAQ. The CDR3 is made up of 15 amino acids. This TCR was sampled from a woman younger than 30 who had recovered from COVID-19. This rearrangement joins TRBV7-8 to TRBJ1-4; TRBD1 aligns across 7 bases. Specimen: PBMCs or T cells enriched from blood (not recorded which). The CDR3 loop is CASSLGFQGVEKLFF. The CDR3 bases are TGTGCCAGCAGCTTAGGGTTTCAGGGGGTTGAAAAACTGTTTTTT. Full variable domain (rest looked up from reference TRBV7-8 and TRBJ1-4): GAGVSQSPRYKVAKRGQDVALRCDPISGHVSLFWYQQALGQGPEFLTYFQNEAQLDKSGLPSDRFFAERPEGSVSTLKIQRTQQEDSAVYLCASSLGFQGVEKLFFGSGTQLSVL.